These T cell receptor beta chains were read from a single sample in a study of cytomegalovirus exposure and HLA in healthy donors. The repertoire was sequenced with immunoSEQ multiplex PCR; TCRdb's copy has only in-frame clones and lacks some. Among roughly 150,000 clones listed, 70% to 80% were seen once. The sequencing input was PBMCs. Receptors originate from a woman in her thirties or forties in good health and CMV-seronegative. The CDR3 runs from the conserved cysteine through the conserved F or W. A D gene is named only where the DNA matches it firmly. Part of the rows lack a size; the others show once, few, many or a class for expanded clones.

v_call: TRBV19
clone_size: once
d_call: NA
j_call: TRBJ1-2
cdr3_nt: TGTGCCAGTAGTATAGATCTGGAGGCCACCTATGGCTACACCTTC
cdr3_aa: CASSIDLEATYGYTF

v_call: TRBV10-3
clone_size: NA
d_call: NA
j_call: TRBJ2-5
cdr3_nt: TGTGCCAGCGGACAGAAAGAGACCCAGTACTTC
cdr3_aa: CASGQKETQYF

v_call: TRBV28
clone_size: NA
d_call: NA
j_call: TRBJ1-5
cdr3_nt: TGTGCCAGCAGTTTAACGGCAGGGGAGAGGCAGCCCCAGCATTTT
cdr3_aa: CASSLTAGERQPQHF

v_call: TRBV28
clone_size: once
d_call: TRBD2
j_call: TRBJ2-1
cdr3_nt: TGTGCCAGCAGTTTTTGGGGGGGTCGAGGAAATGAGCAGTTCTTC
cdr3_aa: CASSFWGGRGNEQFF

v_call: TRBV7-2
clone_size: NA
d_call: NA
j_call: TRBJ2-1
cdr3_nt: TGTGCCAGCAGCCCGTTTCCGGGACTTATCAATGAGCAGTTCTTC
cdr3_aa: CASSPFPGLINEQFF

v_call: TRBV25-1
clone_size: NA
d_call: TRBD1
j_call: TRBJ2-1
cdr3_nt: TGTGCCAGCAGTGACAGGGGGCCTTACAATGAGCAGTTCTTC
cdr3_aa: CASSDRGPYNEQFF

v_call: TRBV27
clone_size: NA
d_call: TRBD1
j_call: TRBJ2-2
cdr3_nt: TGTGCCAGCAGTTTAGCTACAGGGGTCACCGGGGAGCTGTTTTTT
cdr3_aa: CASSLATGVTGELFF

v_call: TRBV7-2
clone_size: NA
d_call: TRBD2
j_call: TRBJ2-7
cdr3_nt: TGTGCCAGCAGCTTATGGGCTAATCCGGCGGGAGTCTCCTACGAGCAGTACTTC
cdr3_aa: CASSLWANPAGVSYEQYF

v_call: TRBV5-1
clone_size: NA
d_call: TRBD2
j_call: TRBJ2-1
cdr3_nt: TGCGCCAGCAGCTTGGAAGGTAGCGGGTACAATGAGCAGTTCTTC
cdr3_aa: CASSLEGSGYNEQFF

v_call: TRBV5-1
clone_size: few
d_call: TRBD2
j_call: TRBJ2-1
cdr3_nt: TGCGCCAGCAGCTCGATGGCGGGGGGATATGAGCAGTTCTTC
cdr3_aa: CASSSMAGGYEQFF

v_call: TRBV30
clone_size: once
d_call: TRBD2
j_call: TRBJ2-5
cdr3_nt: TGTGCCTGGGGTCCGGGGGGAGAAGAGACCCAGTACTTC
cdr3_aa: CAWGPGGEETQYF

v_call: TRBV9
clone_size: NA
d_call: NA
j_call: TRBJ1-2
cdr3_nt: TGTGCCAGCAGCGTATCAGCCCTCCAGGGTACGAGCTATGGCTACACCTTC
cdr3_aa: CASSVSALQGTSYGYTF

v_call: TRBV19
clone_size: NA
d_call: TRBD1
j_call: TRBJ2-5
cdr3_nt: TGTGCCAGTAGTAGACAGGGGGCGACTCCCGGTATCGAGACCCAGTACTTC
cdr3_aa: CASSRQGATPGIETQYF

v_call: TRBV6-1
clone_size: NA
d_call: TRBD1
j_call: TRBJ2-5
cdr3_nt: TGTGCCAGCAGTCCCCGACAGGGGGCTTTCGAGACCCAGTACTTC
cdr3_aa: CASSPRQGAFETQYF

v_call: TRBV7-2
clone_size: NA
d_call: TRBD2
j_call: TRBJ2-3
cdr3_nt: TGTGCCAGCAGCTTAGTATCCGGGACTAACAATATCCCAGATACGCAGTATTTT
cdr3_aa: CASSLVSGTNNIPDTQYF

v_call: TRBV28
clone_size: NA
d_call: TRBD1
j_call: TRBJ1-5
cdr3_nt: TGTGCCAGCAGTTCCCGGGACAGGGAGGGGGTTTATAGCAATCAGCCCCAGCATTTT
cdr3_aa: CASSSRDREGVYSNQPQHF

v_call: TRBV10-3
clone_size: NA
d_call: NA
j_call: TRBJ1-5
cdr3_nt: TGTGCCACCAGCCGGGACTCCGGGGCCAATCAGCCCCAGCATTTT
cdr3_aa: CATSRDSGANQPQHF

v_call: TRBV7-2
clone_size: NA
d_call: NA
j_call: TRBJ2-7
cdr3_nt: TGTGCCAGCAGCTTAGCGATTGACAGAGCGCAGTACTTC
cdr3_aa: CASSLAIDRAQYF

v_call: TRBV28
clone_size: NA
d_call: TRBD1
j_call: TRBJ1-2
cdr3_nt: TGTGCCAGCATGGAACAGGGGCGGAGGGAAGGCTACACCTTC
cdr3_aa: CASMEQGRREGYTF

v_call: TRBV27
clone_size: NA
d_call: NA
j_call: TRBJ1-1
cdr3_nt: TGTGCCAGCAGTCTGGCGGTGAGGACTGAAGCTTTCTTT
cdr3_aa: CASSLAVRTEAFF

v_call: TRBV4-3
clone_size: NA
d_call: TRBD1
j_call: TRBJ1-5
cdr3_nt: TGCGCCAGCAGCCAAGATGTAGGACAGGGGATTCAGCCCCAGCATTTT
cdr3_aa: CASSQDVGQGIQPQHF

v_call: TRBV28
clone_size: NA
d_call: TRBD1
j_call: TRBJ1-1
cdr3_nt: TGTGCCAGCAGCAAAATGCGACCCGGGACAGGGGGTCTGGGGGCTTTCTTT
cdr3_aa: CASSKMRPGTGGLGAFF

v_call: TRBV19
clone_size: NA
d_call: TRBD1
j_call: TRBJ2-2
cdr3_nt: TGTGCCAGTACCCCTGGATCGACAGGGGGCACCGGGGAGCTGTTTTTT
cdr3_aa: CASTPGSTGGTGELFF

v_call: TRBV4-2
clone_size: NA
d_call: NA
j_call: TRBJ2-4
cdr3_nt: TGTGCCAGCAGCCCCACTGGACTAGCCAAAAACATTCAGTACTTC
cdr3_aa: CASSPTGLAKNIQYF

v_call: TRBV9
clone_size: NA
d_call: TRBD2
j_call: TRBJ2-5
cdr3_nt: TGTGCCAGCAGCGTAGGTGTAGCGGGAGAGTTCCAAGAGACCCAGTACTTC
cdr3_aa: CASSVGVAGEFQETQYF